These 4 T cell receptor beta chains came from one sample sequenced in a study of identical twins. TCRdb reprocessed the 5' RACE reads via MiXCR and lists one record per CDR3 protein. The data contain about 520,000 distinct CDR3 sequences, about 20% of them seen just once; the ten biggest clones take up 0.8% to 1%. This sample also belongs to another study, concerning T cells expressing NK-cell markers.

Sample: CD4+ T cells sorted from blood. These receptor sequences come from a woman aged 18-35 years in good health.

This sequence joins TRBV5-1 and TRBJ1-5; TRBD1 is a possible D gene (5 bases). The CDR3 has 14 amino acids. Per the germline V gene, CDR1 is SGHRS and CDR2 is YFSETQ. Deletions cut 4 bases from V and 4 bases from J, with 12 bases between. The CDR3 protein is CASSVRQQNQPQHF. As DNA, the CDR3 is TGCGCCAGCAGCGTCAGACAGCAAAATCAGCCCCAGCATTTT.

J is TRBJ1-5 and V is TRBV19, with TRBD1 as a possible D gene (6 bases). Trimming removed 3 bases from V and 7 bases from J, with 13 bases in between. The germline gives CDR1 LNHDA, CDR2 SQIVND (reference sequence). The CDR3 is 14 residues long. DNA of the CDR3: TGTGCCAGTAGTATGGAGGGGGGAAGGCAGCCCCAGCATTTT. Protein: CASSMEGGRQPQHF.

This clonotype was detected ten times or more. The junction departs from the called germline gene at one end, perhaps through a read error. The chain carries TRBV12-3 or TRBV12-4 and TRBJ1-2, with D possibly being TRBD1 (6 bases). The CDR3 runs to 17 residues. CDR3 DNA: TGTGCCAGCAGAGCAAGCCTAAGGTTGGGGGCCACCTATGGCTACATCTTC. Its translation is CASRASLRLGATYGYIF.

V gene TRBV18 combines with J gene TRBJ2-1, with no clear D. V lost 2 bases and J 5 bases, leaving 10 bases between the germline ends. The CDR3 has 14 residues. The germline CDR1 and CDR2 sequences are KGHSH and LQKENI. The CDR3 DNA is TGTGCCAGCTCACCAACGAACAGAAACAATGAGCAGTTCTTC. Amino acid sequence: CASSPTNRNNEQFF.